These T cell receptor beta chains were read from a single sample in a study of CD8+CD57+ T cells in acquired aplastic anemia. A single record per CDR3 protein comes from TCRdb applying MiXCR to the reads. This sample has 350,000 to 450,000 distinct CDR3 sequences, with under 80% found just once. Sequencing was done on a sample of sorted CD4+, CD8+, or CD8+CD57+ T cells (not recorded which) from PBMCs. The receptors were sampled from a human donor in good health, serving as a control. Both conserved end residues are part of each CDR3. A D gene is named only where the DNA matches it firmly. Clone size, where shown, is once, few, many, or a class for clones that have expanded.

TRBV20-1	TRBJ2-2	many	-	TGCAGTGCTAGCTCAGGGATTGGGGAGCTGTTTTTT	CSASSGIGELFF
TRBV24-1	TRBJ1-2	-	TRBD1	TGTGCCACCAGTGATACCAAGGGGACAGGGGGCCCTCCGGAGAGCTACACCTTC	CATSDTKGTGGPPESYTF
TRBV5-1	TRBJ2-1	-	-	TGCGCCAGCAGCTTGGAGACTGATAAGCAGTTCTTC	CASSLETDKQFF
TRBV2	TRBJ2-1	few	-	TGTGCCAGCAGTGGAGTGTCCTACAATGAGCAGTTCTTC	CASSGVSYNEQFF
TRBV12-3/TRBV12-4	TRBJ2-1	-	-	TGTGCCAGCAGCTTAGATTTGGCGGGGGCGTTAAATGAGCAGTTCTTC	CASSLDLAGALNEQFF
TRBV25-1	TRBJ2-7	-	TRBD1	TGTGCCAGCAGTTACCTCGGGACAGGGGACTACGAGCAGTACTTC	CASSYLGTGDYEQYF
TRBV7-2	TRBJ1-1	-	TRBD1	TGTGCCAGCAGCCAGGGACAGAAGAACATTGAAGCTTTCTTT	CASSQGQKNIEAFF
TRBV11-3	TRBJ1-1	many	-	TGTGCCAGCAGCTTGCGAGGGGTTGAAGCTTTCTTT	CASSLRGVEAFF
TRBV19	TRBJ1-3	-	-	TGTGCCAGCAGCCGCCCGTACTTCTCTGCAAACACCATATATTTT	CASSRPYFSANTIYF
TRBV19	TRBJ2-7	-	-	TGTGCCAGTAGTGTGTCCCCGGACAGACCCTACGAGCAGTACTTC	CASSVSPDRPYEQYF
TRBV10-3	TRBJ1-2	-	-	TGTGCCATCAACCGGATTTACTATGGCTACACCTTC	CAINRIYYGYTF
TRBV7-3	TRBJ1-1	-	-	TGTGCCAGCAGCTTGAACGGGCTGGAAGATACCCAGTTCTTT	CASSLNGLEDTQFF
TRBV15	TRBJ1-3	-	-	TGTGCCACCAGCATCCCGGGGGCAGGAAACTCCATACATTTT	CATSIPGAGNSIHF
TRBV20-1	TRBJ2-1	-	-	TGCAGTGCTAGGGATTGGGGCACTGAAGGGGGTAATGAGCAGTTCTTC	CSARDWGTEGGNEQFF
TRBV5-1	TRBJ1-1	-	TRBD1	TGTGCCAGCAGCCACGGGGACAGGGACGCTGAAGCTTTCTTT	CASSHGDRDAEAFF
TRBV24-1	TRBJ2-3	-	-	TGTGCCACAACGGAGTCTAGCACAGATACGCAGTATTTT	CATTESSTDTQYF
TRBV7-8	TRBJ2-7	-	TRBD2	TGTGCCAGCAGCTTGGGGGCGGGGGGCTACGAGCAGTACTTC	CASSLGAGGYEQYF
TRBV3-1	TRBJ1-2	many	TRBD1	TGTGCCAGCAGCCACATAGCAGGGGGCGGAGGCTACACCTTC	CASSHIAGGGGYTF
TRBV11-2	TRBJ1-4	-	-	TGTGCCAGCAGCCACCGGGCCTATAATGAAAAACTGTTTTTT	CASSHRAYNEKLFF
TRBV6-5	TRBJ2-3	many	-	TGTGCCAGCAGTAAAATAGGGGACAGCACAGATACGCAGTATTTT	CASSKIGDSTDTQYF
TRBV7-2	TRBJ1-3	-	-	TGTGCCAGCAGCTCTAACGGAGGGGATCAGCCCCTACATTTT	CASSSNGGDQPLHF
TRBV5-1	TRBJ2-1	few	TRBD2	TGCGCCAGCAGTTTTAGAAGCGGGGGGGTTATCCTGGCTGAGCAGTTCTTC	CASSFRSGGVILAEQFF
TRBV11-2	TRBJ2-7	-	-	TGTGCCAGCGGGGGACGAGGGGCCGGCGAGCAGTACTTC	CASGGRGAGEQYF
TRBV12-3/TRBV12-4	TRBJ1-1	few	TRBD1	TGTGCCAGCAGCCGGGACAGGGGAAGAAGGGACACTGAAGCTTTCTTT	CASSRDRGRRDTEAFF